The entry that follows covers one T cell receptor beta chain sequence. Time point given: patch test 1, 2 weeks after DPC sensitization. Described treatment: therapeutic diphenylcyclopropenone sensitization with weekly scalp DPC. Whole blood that had not been fractionated was the source of extracted total RNA. This specimen comes from a study of human T cells and chemical hapten exposure. Study-wide background: Patients received weekly diphenylcyclopropenone doses to the scalp throughout the approximately 26-week study.

Between the trimmed V and J ends, which lost 7 bases and 6 bases, there was a span of 13 bases. CDR3 length: 13 amino acids. The germline V gene has CDR1 MDHEN and CDR2 SYDVKM. Separate cDNA molecules received unique molecular identifiers, which the library attached to them. From the RACE reads, TCRdb called clonotypes with MiXCR, one entry per CDR3 protein. This sample has 85,000 to 100,000 distinct CDR3 sequences, with around an eighth found just once. The chain carries TRBV28 and TRBJ1-5, with D unclear. The sequencing used whole blood, collected in connection with sensitization to the hapten diphenylcyclopropenone (DPC). This sequence was found in a middle-aged woman with alopecia areata. Some clones in this sample may be carry-over from other donors' samples. The CDR3 DNA sequence: TGTGCCAGCATCCTATCCGTAGGTCAGCCCCAGCATTTT. Amino acids: CASILSVGQPQHF.